This TCR beta chain was recorded in a study of blood T cell repertoires in COVID-19. Study background: T cells, B-cell-depleted T cells, or PBMCs provided the cDNA or gDNA that served as material.

The protocol was immunoSEQ multiplex PCR, while the TCRdb copy is restricted to in-frame clones and leaves out a portion. The sample carries around 85,000 clones, 85% to 90% recorded once. The junction had 4 bases not matched to a gene; V was cut back by 0 bases and J by 3 bases. The germline gives CDR1 LGHNA, CDR2 YSLEER. The CDR3 length is 16 residues. Sequencing input: peripheral blood. The chain is built from TRBV4-3 and TRBJ2-1; 8 positions agree with TRBD2. The receptor comes from a woman older than 75 with active or convalescent COVID-19. CDR3 loop: CASSQDLLAVYNEQFF. In DNA, the CDR3 is TGCGCCAGCAGCCAAGATCTACTAGCGGTCTACAATGAGCAGTTCTTC.